This TCR beta chain comes out of a study of T-cell memory formation after mild COVID-19. Background on the study: The two donors had largely donor-specific TCR clusters. Regarding the study as a whole: Chiefly within CM and EM were the contracting CD4+ clones; CD8+ ones were within EMRA.

The CDR3 is 14 residues long. Between the trimmed V and J ends, which lost 3 bases and 2 bases, there was a span of 8 bases. CDR1 and CDR2 (germline): LGHDT, YNNKEL (reference sequence). The 5'RACE method, run with constant-segment primers, produced TCR alpha and TCR beta cDNA libraries (carrying sample barcodes and UMIs). TCRdb passed the 5' RACE reads through MiXCR, listing each CDR3 protein once. The repertoire consists of approximately 350,000 distinct CDR3 sequences, with about an eighth occurring once and the leading ten covering about a fifth. This clonotype came up many times. Its matching antigen is unknown.

The sequence derives from a man between 18 and 35 years old who had mild COVID-19 (a few samples of this study predate the infection). Cell type and time point are not known. Source material: PBMCs or a T cell subset sorted from them (not recorded which). The gene calls are TRBV3-1 and TRBJ1-3; D remains ambiguous. In nucleotides, the CDR3 is TGTGCCAGCAGCCACTTGACGGCTGGAAACACCATATATTTT. It is translated as CASSHLTAGNTIYF. Full variable domain (rest looked up from reference TRBV3-1 and TRBJ1-3): DTAVSQTPKYLVTQMGNDKSIKCEQNLGHDTMYWYKQDSKKFLKIMFSYNNKELIINETVPNRFSPKSPDKAHLNLHINSLELGDSAVYFCASSHLTAGNTIYFGEGSWLTVV.